These T cell receptor beta chains were read from a single sample in a study of blood T cell repertoires in COVID-19. Method: immunoSEQ multiplex PCR; TCRdb's copy keeps in-frame clones and lacks some. The repertoire holds 200,000 to 250,000 clones, with over 75% as singletons. What was sequenced was peripheral blood. Receptors were obtained from a man aged 25 to 40 who had recovered from COVID-19. The conserved cysteine and the conserved F or W are not part of the CDR3 here.

v_gene,CDR3aa
TRBV15,ATSRATRASPGTQY
TRBV12-3/TRBV12-4,ASSSDYAYEQY
TRBV7-8,ASSLGFASEGTEAF
TRBV19,ASSIKVRGGPRETQY
TRBV11-3,ASSPGTANYNEQF
TRBV10-2,ASPPLEGGYT
TRBV12-3/TRBV12-4,ASSLTGVTEAF
TRBV5-1,ASSLGQGKVAQY
TRBV11-2,ASSLVRLAGNTDTQY
TRBV5-1,ASIDSVGAQETQY
TRBV15,ATSRDPGSNQPQH